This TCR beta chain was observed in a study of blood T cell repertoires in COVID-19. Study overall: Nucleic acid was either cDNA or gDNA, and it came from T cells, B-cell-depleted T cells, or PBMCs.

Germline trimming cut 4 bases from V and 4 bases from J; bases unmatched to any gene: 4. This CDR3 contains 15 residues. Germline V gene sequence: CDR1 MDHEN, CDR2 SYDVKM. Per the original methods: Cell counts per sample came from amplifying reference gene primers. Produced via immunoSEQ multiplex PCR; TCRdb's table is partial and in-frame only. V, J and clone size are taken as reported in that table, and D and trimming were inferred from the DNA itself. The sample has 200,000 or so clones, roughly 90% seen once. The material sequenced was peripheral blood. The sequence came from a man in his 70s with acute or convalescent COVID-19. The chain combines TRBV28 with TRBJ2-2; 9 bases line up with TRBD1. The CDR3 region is CASSSPGQGTGELFF. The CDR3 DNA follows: TGTGCCAGCAGTTCCCCGGGACAGGGCACCGGGGAGCTGTTTTTT.